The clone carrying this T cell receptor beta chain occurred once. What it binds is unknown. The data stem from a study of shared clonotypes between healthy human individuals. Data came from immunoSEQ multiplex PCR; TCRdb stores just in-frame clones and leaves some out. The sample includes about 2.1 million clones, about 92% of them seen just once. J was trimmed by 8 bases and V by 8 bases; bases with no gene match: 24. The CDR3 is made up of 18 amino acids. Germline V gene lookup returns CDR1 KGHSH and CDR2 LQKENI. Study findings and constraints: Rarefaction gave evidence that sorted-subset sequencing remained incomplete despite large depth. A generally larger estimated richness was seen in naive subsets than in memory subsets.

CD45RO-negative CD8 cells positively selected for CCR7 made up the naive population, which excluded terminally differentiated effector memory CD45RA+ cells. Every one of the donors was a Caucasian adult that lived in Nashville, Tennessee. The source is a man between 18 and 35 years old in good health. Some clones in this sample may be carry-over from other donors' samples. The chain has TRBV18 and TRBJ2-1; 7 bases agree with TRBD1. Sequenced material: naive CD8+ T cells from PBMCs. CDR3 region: CASQFIQGQIPFGDEQFF. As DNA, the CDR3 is TGTGCCAGCCAGTTTATACAGGGGCAGATACCCTTTGGGGATGAGCAGTTCTTC.